The 27 T cell receptor beta chains in this list originate from one sample, sequenced in a study of regulatory T cells in long-lasting Graves disease. Arm-PCR of CDR3 regions and iRepertoire HTBI primers were the basis on which TCR beta libraries were built. TCRdb ran MiXCR on the multiplex PCR reads and lists one entry per CDR3 protein. The table lists over 300,000 distinct CDR3 sequences, around 16% of them singletons. Documented time point: newly diagnosed GD, antithyroid drugs for less than 3 months. After RNA was extracted from PBMCs, the TCR library was made from it. Sequencing was performed on peripheral blood mononuclear cells (PBMCs), taken at new diagnosis, from a patient treated with antithyroid drugs. The receptor set was obtained from a female donor with Graves disease.

In its sample, this clonotype was seen a few times. This chain joins TRBV6-2 or TRBV6-3 and TRBJ2-7, with a weak D call TRBD1 (6 bases). Trimming took 5 bases from V and 2 from J, leaving 13 bases between them. Germline CDR1 reads MNHEY; CDR2 reads SVGEGT. The CDR3 runs to 14 residues. Here the CDR3 reads CASSAWTATYEQYF. CDR3 DNA: TGTGCCAGCAGTGCTTGGACAGCCACCTACGAGCAGTACTTC.

The J gene is TRBJ1-3, the V gene TRBV2; no definite D call. This CDR3 is 15 amino acids long. Trimming stripped 4 bases from V and 2 bases from J, with 12 bases between. Looked up from germline, CDR1 is SNHLY and CDR2 is FYNNEI. CDR3 nucleotides: TGTGCCAGCAGTGTTCGGGGAAATCCTGGAAACACCATATATTTT. Translated: CASSVRGNPGNTIYF. Full variable domain (rest looked up from reference TRBV2 and TRBJ1-3): EPEVTQTPSHQVTQMGQEVILRCVPISNHLYFYWYRQILGQKVEFLVSFYNNEISEKSEIFDDQFSVERPDGSNFTLKIRSTKLEDSAMYFCASSVRGNPGNTIYFGEGSWLTVV.

In this sample, this clonotype turned up many times. This rearrangement joins TRBV28 to TRBJ2-3; TRBD1 or TRBD2 may be the D gene (6 bases each). The DNA end is a closer match to TRBJ2-7, so the J assignment may be wrong. The CDR3 sequence is 14 residues long. The germline gives CDR1 MDHEN, CDR2 SYDVKM. The CDR3, as DNA: TGTGCCAGCAGTTTGGGGGGCCTACTCTACGAGCAGTACTTC. It is translated as CASSLGGLLYEQYF.

This clonotype was observed many times. The chain carries TRBV7-2 and TRBJ1-5, with a possible D match to TRBD1 (6 bases). Trimming cost V 5 bases and J 8 bases, with 19 bases left between them. CDR3 length equals 15 residues. Germline loops: CDR1 SGHTA, CDR2 FQGNSA. The CDR3 coding sequence is TGTGCCAGCAGCCTGACAGGTAGCCCAATCGAGCCCCAGCATTTT. Translated, it gives CASSLTGSPIEPQHF.

V gene TRBV11-3 combines with J gene TRBJ2-2; 7 bases agree with TRBD1. V trimming: 4 bases; J trimming: 6 bases; junction bases outside the gene matches: 11. This CDR3 spans 16 amino acids. CDR1 is SGHNT, CDR2 YENEEA, per germline. CDR3 protein: CASSSFPTGNSGELFF. As DNA, the CDR3 is TGTGCCAGCAGCTCCTTCCCGACAGGGAATTCCGGGGAGCTGTTTTTT.

On this clonotype: This may arise from a read error, as a much more abundant clone is one base away. CDR3 nucleotide sequence: TGTGCCAGCAGCTTATTTCCCGGGGAGCTGTTTTTT. Protein product: CASSLFPGELFF. J is TRBJ2-2 and V is TRBV7-9; D is ambiguous. The V gene's germline CDR1 is SEHNR and CDR2 FQNEAQ (reference sequence). This CDR3 region has 12 residues. V was shortened by 2 bases and J by 6 bases, with 4 bases between the two germline ends.

This clonotype was recorded many times. The chain employs TRBV2 and TRBJ1-1, with D maybe TRBD1 (5 bases). The germline CDR1 and CDR2 sequences are SNHLY and FYNNEI. The CDR3 covers 15 residues. Trimming shortened V by 6 bases and J by 0 bases, and 14 bases separated the two germline ends. CDR3 in DNA: TGTGCCAGCAGAATCCCCGGGACCATGAACACTGAAGCTTTCTTT. This encodes CASRIPGTMNTEAFF.

This clonotype showed up just a few times. The rearrangement joins TRBV19 to TRBJ1-5, with D unresolved. This CDR3 region has 14 residues. Trimming took 7 bases from V and 1 from J, leaving 11 bases between them. CDR1 LNHDA and CDR2 SQIVND come from the germline V gene (reference sequence). The CDR3 loop reads CASTTTGSNQPQHF. The CDR3 DNA follows: TGTGCCAGTACTACTACTGGCAGCAATCAGCCCCAGCATTTT.

This clonotype was counted ten times or more. The chain links TRBV20-1 to TRBJ1-1; D not certain. This CDR3 is built from 14 residues. V shed 5 bases and J shed 0 bases, with 13 bases lying between them. From germline, CDR1 is DFQATT and CDR2 SNEGSKA (reference sequence). CDR3 bases: TGCAGTGCTCCAACCCCCGGAGTGAACACTGAAGCTTTCTTT. It encodes CSAPTPGVNTEAFF.

In regard to this clonotype: A much more abundant neighbour one base away suggests this may be a read error. The CDR3 region is CASSLGTAGRYGYTF. The CDR3 DNA follows: TGTGCCAGCAGCTTGGGTACGGCAGGGCGTTATGGCTACACCTTC. This rearrangement joins TRBV5-6 to TRBJ1-2; D perhaps matches TRBD1 (5 bases). The CDR3 is made up of 15 amino acids. The germline gives CDR1 SGHDT, CDR2 YYEEEE. V lost 0 bases and J 5 bases, leaving 14 bases between the germline ends. Based on the CDR3 plus reference TRBV5-6 and TRBJ1-2, the full variable domain is DAGVTQSPTHLIKTRGQQVTLRCSPKSGHDTVSWYQQALGQGPQFIFQYYEEEERQRGNFPDRFSGHQFPNYSSELNVNALLLGDSALYLCASSLGTAGRYGYTFGSGTRLTVV.

This clonotype has at least ten counts. The chain carries TRBV6-1 and TRBJ2-5; 8 positions agree with TRBD1. The CDR3 sequence is 14 residues long. In germline, CDR1 is MNHNS, CDR2 SASEGT. With 4 bases clipped from V and 5 bases from J, the junction kept 6 bases outside the gene matches. The CDR3 sequence: CASSADRGRETQYF. The CDR3 coding sequence is TGTGCCAGCAGTGCCGACAGGGGAAGGGAGACCCAGTACTTC.

The sample holds many counts of this clonotype. This rearrangement joins TRBV12-5 to TRBJ2-3, with D possibly called TRBD1 or TRBD2 (5 bases each). Trimming shortened V by 2 bases and J by 1 base, and 10 bases separated the two germline ends. The length of the CDR3 is 15 residues. CDR1 is LGHNT and CDR2 is FRNRAP in the germline V gene. The CDR3 is CASGLPGPGTDTQYF. Here the CDR3 DNA reads TGTGCTAGTGGTTTGCCGGGACCCGGCACAGATACGCAGTATTTT.

Details on this clonotype: At one boundary the junction diverges from the germline segment, which might be a read error. The chain has TRBV12-3 or TRBV12-4 and TRBJ1-2; D is unresolved. The CDR3 has 14 residues. CDR3 bases: TGTGCCAGCAGATTTGGAAGGGAGAACTATGGCTACACCTTT. Protein product: CASRFGRENYGYTF.

This clonotype was counted ten times or more. The chain employs TRBV9 and TRBJ1-2; a weak D match, TRBD1 (6 bases). This CDR3 spans 13 amino acids. V was pared by 0 bases and J by 6 bases, with 9 bases between. Looked up from germline, CDR1 is SGDLS and CDR2 is YYNGEE. This CDR3 is CASSVGGGNGYTF. The CDR3 DNA is TGTGCCAGCAGCGTAGGAGGGGGGAATGGCTACACCTTC.

This clonotype was counted many times. J is TRBJ2-5 and V is TRBV20-1; 14 bases match TRBD2. With 6 bases clipped from V and 5 bases from J, the junction kept 11 bases outside the gene matches. This CDR3 contains 16 residues. From germline, CDR1 is DFQATT and CDR2 SNEGSKA (reference sequence). In DNA, the CDR3 is TGCAGTGCAAAGGGACTAGCGGGAGCCCCAAGGGAGACCCAGTACTTC. Its protein product is CSAKGLAGAPRETQYF.

The chain is built from TRBV12-3 or TRBV12-4 and TRBJ2-1, with D perhaps matching TRBD1 (6 bases). Trimming removed 6 bases at V and 6 bases at J, with 12 bases between. The CDR3 is 13 amino acids. The CDR3 loop is CASSRGHLNEQFF. CDR3 nucleotide sequence: TGTGCCAGCAGCCGGGGACACCTCAATGAGCAGTTCTTC.

This clonotype was counted ten times or more. This sequence joins TRBV29-1 and TRBJ2-1; a weak D match, TRBD2 (5 bases). Germline lookup yields CDR1 SQVTM and CDR2 ANQGSEA. CDR3 size: 14 residues. Trimming took 4 bases from V and 6 from J, leaving 16 bases between them. For the CDR3, the DNA is TGCAGCGTTGTAATGGTGGGAGTCGGCAATGAGCAGTTCTTC. Translation gives CSVVMVGVGNEQFF.

This clonotype was counted many times. The rearrangement joins TRBV5-1 to TRBJ2-5, with TRBD1 identical over 9 bases. This CDR3 spans 17 amino acids. Looked up from germline, CDR1 is SGHRS and CDR2 is YFSETQ. V lost 5 bases and J lost 0; bases outside the gene matches: 11. The CDR3 DNA reads as TGCGCCAGCAGGGTATTTGGACAGGGGCGTAACCAAGAGACCCAGTACTTC. Residues: CASRVFGQGRNQETQYF.

This chain joins TRBV6-1 and TRBJ2-1; D may be TRBD2 (5 bases). The CDR3 covers 14 residues. V lost 7 bases, J lost 7 bases, and 17 bases lay in between. From germline, CDR1 is MNHNS and CDR2 SASEGT. In nucleotides, the CDR3 is TGTGCCAGCACCGACTACCTAACCGGTAATGAGCAGTTCTTC. This encodes CASTDYLTGNEQFF.

V gene TRBV12-3 or TRBV12-4 combines with J gene TRBJ2-4, with 12 bases lining up with TRBD2. The CDR3 is 16 amino acids. V lost 2 bases, J lost 6 bases, and 5 bases stayed unmatched. The CDR3 DNA is TGTGCCAGCAGTTTACTAGCGGGAGGGCCTGTAAACATTCAGTACTTC. This gives the protein CASSLLAGGPVNIQYF.

At least ten counts were recorded for this clonotype. This chain uses TRBV5-1 with TRBJ1-1; 8 nucleotides line up with TRBD1. This CDR3 has 14 amino acids. Germline V lookup: CDR1 SGHRS, CDR2 YFSETQ. The V and J ends lost 7 bases and 1 base, in that order; junction bases with no gene match: 6. DNA for the CDR3: TGCGCCAGCGGACCTGGACAGGGGAACACTGAAGCTTTCTTT. This gives the protein CASGPGQGNTEAFF.

With regard to this clonotype: This likely reflects a read error, since a far larger clone is one base away. This chain connects TRBV7-6 to TRBJ2-1, with D perhaps being TRBD1 or TRBD2 (5 bases each). This CDR3 region has 17 residues. With 1 base removed from V and 10 bases from J, the gap between germline ends came to 23 bases. Germline V gene sequence: CDR1 SGHVS, CDR2 FNYEAQ. The CDR3 is CASSLGLSGAWGIEQFF. CDR3 in DNA: TGTGCCAGCAGCTTAGGGCTCTCGGGCGCGTGGGGGATAGAGCAGTTCTTC.

V is TRBV12-3 or TRBV12-4 and J is TRBJ1-5; 9 nucleotides line up with TRBD1. V shed 6 bases, J shed 7 bases, and the junction held 10 bases outside the gene matches. The CDR3 has 15 amino acids. The CDR3 region has the DNA TGTGCCAGCAGCGGGGGACAGGGCCTAGGGCAGCCCCAGCATTTT. It encodes CASSGGQGLGQPQHF.

For this clonotype: A read error is likely, as this CDR3 ends without the conserved phenylalanine or tryptophan. The DNA is left out, because the CDR3 cannot be placed on it with certainty; the CDR3 is given as TCRdb lists it. The chain employs TRBV5-1 and TRBJ2-7; the table's D call, TRBD2, was not checked against the DNA. The germline CDR1 and CDR2 sequences are SGHRS and YFSETQ. The length of the CDR3 is 8 amino acids, counting both ends. CDR3 in amino acids: CASRNLAG.

This clonotype was counted ten times or more. The genes are TRBV28 and TRBJ1-2, with D perhaps matching TRBD1 (5 bases). Looked up from germline, CDR1 is MDHEN and CDR2 is SYDVKM. V shed 3 bases and J shed 1 base, with 6 bases lying between them. This CDR3 region has 13 residues. The CDR3 sequence is CASSLTVNYGYTF. Written as DNA, the CDR3 is TGTGCCAGCAGTTTGACAGTTAACTATGGCTACACCTTC.

This clonotype was seen many times. This sequence joins TRBV27 and TRBJ1-4; D call uncertain. The CDR3 is 13 amino acids. CDR1 and CDR2 (germline): MNHEY, SMNVEV (reference sequence). V lost 5 bases and J lost 4, with 8 bases in between. CDR3 bases: TGTGCCAGCAGTAAGGCCAATAATGAAAAACTGTTTTTT. This encodes CASSKANNEKLFF.

The chain couples TRBV27 to TRBJ2-2; D is unresolved. Trimming cost V 3 bases and J 6 bases, with 11 bases left between them. The CDR3 runs 14 residues. Germline-derived CDR1 and CDR2 are MNHEY and SMNVEV (reference sequence). In DNA form, the CDR3 reads TGTGCCAGCAGTTTCTCTAGGGTGTCCGGGGAGCTGTTTTTT. It specifies CASSFSRVSGELFF.